This is a list of T cell receptor beta chains from one sample in a study of a mutant IDH1 vaccine in newly diagnosed glioma. The antigens these receptors bind are not known. Profiling relied on immunoSEQ multiplex PCR, and the TCRdb table lists in-frame clones only, not all of them. The top ten hold 6.5% to 9.5% of the sample, which has approximately 30,000 clones, under 80% seen once. The material was PBMCs, obtained from a glioma patient whose treatment included an IDH1 peptide vaccine. All receptors derive from a man over 45 with glioma. CDR3s include the opening cysteine and the closing phenylalanine or tryptophan. The D gene is left open where the match is weak. Only some rows state a clone size, as once, few, many or a class for expanded clones.

clone size: -
V gene: TRBV2
D gene: -
J gene: TRBJ2-7
CDR3 DNA: TGTGCCAGCAGTGAAGGGACCGGGGCCTACGAGCAGTACTTC
CDR3 protein: CASSEGTGAYEQYF

clone size: -
V gene: TRBV21-1
D gene: -
J gene: TRBJ2-2
CDR3 DNA: TGTGCCAGCAGCACAGGGGAAGAAGGTGATTTGGCCGGGGAGCTGTTTTTT
CDR3 protein: CASSTGEEGDLAGELFF

clone size: -
V gene: TRBV19
D gene: -
J gene: TRBJ1-5
CDR3 DNA: TGTGCCAGTAGTACCGCAGGGGAGGGTCAGCCCCAGCATTTT
CDR3 protein: CASSTAGEGQPQHF

clone size: once
V gene: TRBV27
D gene: TRBD1
J gene: TRBJ2-7
CDR3 DNA: TGTGCCAGCAGTTTCCGGGACAGGGTGTATGGGCAGTACTTC
CDR3 protein: CASSFRDRVYGQYF

clone size: -
V gene: TRBV18
D gene: -
J gene: TRBJ1-1
CDR3 DNA: TGTGCCAGCTCCCCAGCAAGAACGAACACTGAAGCTTTCTTT
CDR3 protein: CASSPARTNTEAFF

clone size: few
V gene: TRBV4-3
D gene: TRBD1
J gene: TRBJ1-2
CDR3 DNA: TGCGCCAGCAGCCAAGGTGCTCCCGGGACAGGGGATGGCTACACCTTC
CDR3 protein: CASSQGAPGTGDGYTF

clone size: -
V gene: TRBV5-1
D gene: TRBD1
J gene: TRBJ2-5
CDR3 DNA: TGCGCCAGCAGCGCGAAACCGGGACAGGGCGGAGAGACCCAGTACTTC
CDR3 protein: CASSAKPGQGGETQYF

clone size: -
V gene: TRBV11-2
D gene: TRBD2
J gene: TRBJ2-5
CDR3 DNA: TGTGCCAGCAGCCTACGACCGGGACTAGCAGCGGAGACCCAGTACTTC
CDR3 protein: CASSLRPGLAAETQYF

clone size: -
V gene: TRBV5-1
D gene: -
J gene: TRBJ2-7
CDR3 DNA: TGCGCCAGCAGCTTGCAGGGTTTCGAGCAGTACTTC
CDR3 protein: CASSLQGFEQYF

clone size: -
V gene: TRBV15
D gene: -
J gene: TRBJ1-5
CDR3 DNA: TGTGCCACCAGCAGATACGATCGGCCCCAGCATTTT
CDR3 protein: CATSRYDRPQHF

clone size: -
V gene: TRBV2
D gene: -
J gene: TRBJ2-7
CDR3 DNA: TGTGCCAGCAGGGGGGGGACAGAAAGGAGCGAGCAGTACTTC
CDR3 protein: CASRGGTERSEQYF

clone size: -
V gene: TRBV5-1
D gene: -
J gene: TRBJ1-4
CDR3 DNA: TGCGCCAGCAGCTTGGCCGGGTCAACTAATGAAAAACTGTTTTTT
CDR3 protein: CASSLAGSTNEKLFF

clone size: few
V gene: TRBV28
D gene: -
J gene: TRBJ1-2
CDR3 DNA: TGTGCCAGCAGTTTAGAGACCGGGGGGCACTATGGCTACACCTTC
CDR3 protein: CASSLETGGHYGYTF

clone size: -
V gene: TRBV5-1
D gene: -
J gene: TRBJ2-1
CDR3 DNA: TGCGCCAGCAGCTTGGGCGGGACCTCCTACAATGAGCAGTTCTTC
CDR3 protein: CASSLGGTSYNEQFF

clone size: few
V gene: TRBV28
D gene: TRBD1
J gene: TRBJ1-5
CDR3 DNA: TGTGCCAGCAGTTTAGGGGCAGGGGGAAGGGAGCCCCAGCATTTT
CDR3 protein: CASSLGAGGREPQHF

clone size: -
V gene: TRBV27
D gene: TRBD2
J gene: TRBJ2-7
CDR3 DNA: TGTGCCAGCAGTCCCTCCACCCTAGCGGTCGAGCAGTACTTC
CDR3 protein: CASSPSTLAVEQYF

clone size: -
V gene: TRBV7-2
D gene: TRBD1
J gene: TRBJ1-1
CDR3 DNA: TGTGCCACTAGGACAGGTCTTACGAACACTGAAGCTTTCTTT
CDR3 protein: CATRTGLTNTEAFF

clone size: -
V gene: TRBV6-4
D gene: -
J gene: TRBJ2-3
CDR3 DNA: TGTGCCAGCAGTGACGGGGGAAGCACAGATACGCAGTATTTT
CDR3 protein: CASSDGGSTDTQYF

clone size: once
V gene: TRBV29-1
D gene: TRBD2
J gene: TRBJ2-3
CDR3 DNA: TGCAGCGTTGGCACTAGCGGGAGCACAGATACGCAGTATTTT
CDR3 protein: CSVGTSGSTDTQYF

clone size: few
V gene: TRBV19
D gene: -
J gene: TRBJ1-5
CDR3 DNA: TGTGCCAGTAAGAGGCAAGAACTTAATCAGCCCCAGCATTTT
CDR3 protein: CASKRQELNQPQHF

clone size: few
V gene: TRBV2
D gene: -
J gene: TRBJ2-6
CDR3 DNA: TGTGCCAGCAGCGGGACCCCTGGGGCCAACGTCCTGACTTTC
CDR3 protein: CASSGTPGANVLTF

clone size: -
V gene: TRBV28
D gene: -
J gene: TRBJ1-5
CDR3 DNA: TGTGCCAGCAGTGCCCCCGACAGGTACTATCAGCCCCAGCATTTT
CDR3 protein: CASSAPDRYYQPQHF